Listed here are 26 T cell receptor beta chains from one sample, sequenced in a study of cytomegalovirus exposure and HLA in healthy donors. The primer mix had 60 Vbeta and 13 Jbeta primers. Clones were read by immunoSEQ multiplex PCR, and TCRdb kept only the in-frame ones, dropping some. The sample carries around 150,000 clones, approximately 83% recorded once. Sequencing was done on a sample of PBMCs. These receptors all come from a man aged 35-49 years in good health and CMV-seropositive.

The CDR3: CASSHALAGGGEQYF. The CDR3 DNA sequence: TGTGCCAGCAGCCATGCGCTAGCGGGAGGGGGCGAGCAGTACTTC. The chain carries TRBV7-9 and TRBJ2-7, with 12 bases lining up with TRBD2. The CDR3 sequence is 15 residues long. CDR1 and CDR2 from the germline V gene are SEHNR and FQNEAQ (reference sequence). Trimming removed 5 bases from V and 6 bases from J; junction bases left unmatched: 8.

V gene TRBV7-6 combines with J gene TRBJ1-1; D call uncertain. Per the germline V gene, CDR1 is SGHVS and CDR2 is FNYEAQ. Trimming stripped 4 bases from V and 3 bases from J, with 9 bases between. The CDR3 loop spans 13 amino acids. This CDR3 reads CASSSAEYTEAFF. CDR3 sequence (DNA): TGTGCCAGCAGCTCGGCGGAGTACACTGAAGCTTTCTTT.

The J gene is TRBJ2-1, the V gene TRBV9, with 10 bases that match TRBD2. CDR3 length: 15 residues. Germline-derived CDR1 and CDR2 are SGDLS and YYNGEE. J lost 0 bases, V lost 4 bases, and 1 base had no gene match. CDR3 DNA sequence: TGTGCCAGCAGCAGGACTAGCGGCTCCTACAATGAGCAGTTCTTC. Its translation: CASSRTSGSYNEQFF.

This clone was found once. The chain joins TRBV18 to TRBJ2-7; possible D gene TRBD1, 6 bases. This CDR3 has 13 residues. Trimming removed 4 bases from V and 3 bases from J, with 10 bases in between. CDR1 is KGHSH, CDR2 LQKENI, per germline. The CDR3 loop reads CASSLTGIYEQYF. The CDR3 DNA sequence: TGTGCCAGCTCACTCACAGGGATCTACGAGCAGTACTTC.

This chain joins TRBV19 and TRBJ2-1, with 10 bases that match TRBD2. From germline, CDR1 is LNHDA and CDR2 SQIVND (reference sequence). This CDR3 region has 14 residues. The J segment lost 5 bases and the V segment lost 2 bases, leaving 0 bases of the junction unmatched. The CDR3 nucleotides read TGTGCCAGTAGTATAACTAGCGGGGACAATGAGCAGTTCTTC. Translation: CASSITSGDNEQFF.

The J gene is TRBJ2-2, the V gene TRBV30, with D maybe TRBD1 (6 bases). The CDR3 is 13 residues long. The germline V and J ends were trimmed by 3 bases and 6 bases, with 11 bases remaining between them. Germline CDR1 GTSNPN, CDR2 SVGIG (reference sequence). CDR3 DNA: TGTGCCTGGAGAAGGGACATGCCCGGGGAGCTGTTTTTT. This sequence encodes CAWRRDMPGELFF.

This chain uses TRBV5-1 with TRBJ2-3, with D possibly matching TRBD2 (5 bases). Germline V gene lookup returns CDR1 SGHRS and CDR2 YFSETQ. The CDR3 is 16 residues long. V was pared by 4 bases and J by 5 bases, with 20 bases between. In DNA, the CDR3 is TGCGCCAGCAGCCCCCGAAATAGTAGAGGAGGAGATACGCAGTATTTT. Its protein product is CASSPRNSRGGDTQYF.

This chain joins TRBV27 and TRBJ1-2; TRBD1 matches at 12 bases. After removal of 5 bases from V and 4 bases from J, the junction contained 11 bases not matched to a gene. This CDR3 has 17 residues. Germline CDR1 MNHEY, CDR2 SMNVEV (reference sequence). CDR3 loop: CASSKAGTGGSIYGYTF. DNA for the CDR3: TGTGCCAGCAGTAAAGCCGGGACAGGGGGCTCCATCTATGGCTACACCTTC.

This sequence joins TRBV6-5 and TRBJ2-5, with D possibly TRBD2 on 5 matching bases. Germline V CDR1 and CDR2: MNHEY, SVGAGI. There are 15 residues in the CDR3. Trimming stripped 5 bases from V and 4 bases from J, with 17 bases between. The CDR3 DNA reads TGTGCCAGCAGTCAGATTAGCGCCACGGCAGAGACCCAGTACTTC. This sequence encodes CASSQISATAETQYF.

The chain recombines TRBV7-9 with TRBJ2-1, with TRBD2 as a possible D gene (5 bases). V was shortened by 1 base and J by 10 bases, with 14 bases between the two germline ends. Germline values: CDR1 SEHNR, CDR2 FQNEAQ (reference sequence). The CDR3 totals 14 residues. The CDR3 coding sequence is TGTGCCAGCAGCTTAGGGCTAGCTTTAAGGGAGCAGTTCTTC. The encoded protein is CASSLGLALREQFF.

The chain employs TRBV12-5 and TRBJ2-5; possible D gene TRBD2, 5 bases. The germline gives CDR1 LGHNT, CDR2 FRNRAP. The CDR3 runs 15 residues. Trimming removed 2 bases from V and 4 bases from J, with 14 bases in between. CDR3 DNA sequence: TGTGCTAGTGGTTTGCCCGCGGGTCGATTAGAGACCCAGTACTTC. Encoded protein: CASGLPAGRLETQYF.

The chain recombines TRBV11-2 with TRBJ2-7; D may be TRBD2 (7 bases). The V and J ends lost 1 base and 3 bases respectively, with 19 bases between them. Looked up from germline, CDR1 is SGHAT and CDR2 is FQNNGV. There are 17 residues in the CDR3. CDR3 coding DNA: TGTGCCAGCAGCTTAGGGACCAGGGGAGGGGGGCTCTACGAGCAGTACTTC. This gives the protein CASSLGTRGGGLYEQYF.

CDR3 sequence: CAWSVSFYEQYF. CDR3 DNA: TGTGCCTGGAGTGTTTCCTTCTACGAGCAGTACTTC. The chain employs TRBV30 and TRBJ2-7; D gene ambiguous. The ends were cut back, 0 bases at V and 3 bases at J, with 6 bases in the middle. The germline V gene encodes CDR1 GTSNPN and CDR2 SVGIG (reference sequence). The length of the CDR3 is 12 residues. Drawing the rest from reference TRBV30 and TRBJ2-7, the complete variable domain is SQTIHQWPATLVQPVGSPLSLECTVEGTSNPNLYWYRQAAGRGLQLLFYSVGIGQISSEVPQNLSASRPQDRQFILSSKKLLLSDSGFYLCAWSVSFYEQYFGPGTRLTVT.

This chain uses TRBV6-1 with TRBJ2-1, with TRBD2 matching 9 bases. Germline CDR1 and CDR2: MNHNS and SASEGT. This CDR3 is 17 amino acids long. Losses at the gene ends were 2 bases for V and 8 bases for J; bases not matched to a gene: 13. The chain's CDR3 is CASSEKAGTSRGDEQFF. The CDR3 nucleotides are TGTGCCAGCAGTGAAAAAGCCGGGACTAGCAGGGGCGATGAGCAGTTCTTC.

This clone was observed a handful of times. V gene TRBV5-1 combines with J gene TRBJ2-1; possible D gene TRBD1, 7 bases. CDR3 length: 17 amino acids. V was clipped by 4 bases and J by 4 bases, with 21 bases between them. Germline-derived CDR1 and CDR2 are SGHRS and YFSETQ. The CDR3 region is CASSAISRGAIYNEQFF. As DNA, the CDR3 is TGCGCCAGCAGCGCAATCTCCAGGGGGGCTATTTACAATGAGCAGTTCTTC.

The CDR3 DNA sequence: TGTGCCAGCACACCGACAGGCACCGGGGAGCTGTTTTTT. Translated, it gives CASTPTGTGELFF. The chain links TRBV2 to TRBJ2-2; perhaps TRBD1 as D (6 bases). V was trimmed by 7 bases and J by 4 bases, leaving 10 bases between them. Per the germline V gene, CDR1 is SNHLY and CDR2 is FYNNEI. This CDR3 is built from 13 residues.

The chain is built from TRBV30 and TRBJ1-2, with unresolved D. Germline-derived CDR1 and CDR2 are GTSNPN and SVGIG (reference sequence). Deletions cut 0 bases from V and 5 bases from J, with 16 bases between. The CDR3 consists of 15 residues. CDR3 amino acids: CAWSVQYRFLYGYTF. The CDR3 nucleotides read TGTGCCTGGAGTGTACAGTACAGATTCCTTTATGGCTACACCTTC.

The J gene is TRBJ2-3, the V gene TRBV7-9; D is ambiguous. CDR1 and CDR2 from the germline V gene are SEHNR and FQNEAQ (reference sequence). V lost 5 bases and J 1 base, leaving 16 bases between the germline ends. CDR3 size: 16 residues. CDR3 protein: CASSVFGRMGTDTQYF. The CDR3 DNA reads as TGTGCCAGCAGCGTCTTTGGCCGAATGGGCACAGATACGCAGTATTTT.

Comments on this clone: The same CDR3 is also encoded by other DNA sequences in this sample. V usage is TRBV5-1 and J usage is TRBJ2-7, with D maybe TRBD1 (6 bases). Germline CDR1 SGHRS, CDR2 YFSETQ. The ends were cut back, 0 bases at V and 6 bases at J, with 7 bases in the middle. The CDR3 covers 12 residues. This CDR3 is CASSLGTAEQYF. The CDR3 DNA is TGCGCCAGCAGCTTGGGGACAGCCGAGCAGTACTTC.

This clone was seen only a few times. V is TRBV7-9 and J is TRBJ1-1; 11 bases map to TRBD1. The trim removed 5 bases at V and 4 bases at J, leaving 9 bases unmatched. Germline values: CDR1 SEHNR, CDR2 FQNEAQ (reference sequence). The CDR3 loop spans 16 amino acids. The CDR3 region is CASSPTGGQGVTEAFF. The CDR3 DNA sequence: TGTGCCAGCAGCCCTACTGGGGGACAGGGGGTCACTGAAGCTTTCTTT.

V gene TRBV29-1 combines with J gene TRBJ2-1; 11 nucleotides agree with TRBD2. The germline V gene has CDR1 SQVTM and CDR2 ANQGSEA. The CDR3 is made up of 14 amino acids. V shed 3 bases, J shed 10 bases, and the junction held 8 bases outside the gene matches. The DNA of the CDR3 is TGCAGCGTTGAGACTAGCGGGAATTTTGGAGAGCAGTTCTTC. It codes for CSVETSGNFGEQFF.

This chain joins TRBV5-6 and TRBJ2-1; TRBD1 agrees at 11 bases. CDR1 and CDR2 from the germline V gene are SGHDT and YYEEEE. Trimming removed 3 bases from V and 8 bases from J; junction bases left unmatched: 10. This CDR3 spans 16 amino acids. CDR3 region: CASSWGTGGVFDEQFF. The CDR3 DNA reads as TGTGCCAGCAGCTGGGGGACAGGGGGGGTTTTTGATGAGCAGTTCTTC.

The rearrangement joins TRBV9 to TRBJ1-1, with 7 bases aligning to TRBD1. Germline-derived CDR1 and CDR2 are SGDLS and YYNGEE. V gave up 3 bases and J gave up 5 bases; unmatched junction bases: 13. This CDR3 is 16 amino acids long. The CDR3 sequence: CASSGGGKQGRTEAFF. Here the CDR3 DNA reads TGTGCCAGCAGCGGCGGTGGAAAACAGGGGAGGACTGAAGCTTTCTTT.

The table lists this clone with a count of one. The V and J genes are TRBV5-4 and TRBJ2-3; 12 positions match TRBD2. The CDR3 has 16 residues. Trimming at V came to 4 bases and at J to 1 base, leaving 4 bases not matched to a gene. Germline CDR1 SGHNT, CDR2 YYREEE (reference sequence). The CDR3 coding sequence is TGTGCCAGCAGCACCCGGACTAGCGGGGGCACAGATACGCAGTATTTT. Translating gives CASSTRTSGGTDTQYF.

The CDR3 loop reads CASSLRDTQYF. The CDR3 region has the DNA TGTGCCAGCAGTTTGAGGGATACGCAGTATTTT. This chain connects TRBV27 to TRBJ2-3; D gene uncertain. V was clipped by 3 bases and J by 6 bases, with 4 bases between them. This CDR3 region has 11 residues. Germline V gene lookup returns CDR1 MNHEY and CDR2 SMNVEV (reference sequence).

The CDR3 spells CASSIPGTPQETQYF. CDR3 sequence (DNA): TGTGCCAGTAGTATCCCTGGGACACCCCAAGAGACCCAGTACTTC. V is TRBV19 and J is TRBJ2-5, with D possibly TRBD1 on 6 matching bases. CDR1 is LNHDA and CDR2 is SQIVND in the germline V gene (reference sequence). The CDR3 totals 15 residues. Trimming pared 3 bases from V and 1 base from J, leaving 12 bases between.